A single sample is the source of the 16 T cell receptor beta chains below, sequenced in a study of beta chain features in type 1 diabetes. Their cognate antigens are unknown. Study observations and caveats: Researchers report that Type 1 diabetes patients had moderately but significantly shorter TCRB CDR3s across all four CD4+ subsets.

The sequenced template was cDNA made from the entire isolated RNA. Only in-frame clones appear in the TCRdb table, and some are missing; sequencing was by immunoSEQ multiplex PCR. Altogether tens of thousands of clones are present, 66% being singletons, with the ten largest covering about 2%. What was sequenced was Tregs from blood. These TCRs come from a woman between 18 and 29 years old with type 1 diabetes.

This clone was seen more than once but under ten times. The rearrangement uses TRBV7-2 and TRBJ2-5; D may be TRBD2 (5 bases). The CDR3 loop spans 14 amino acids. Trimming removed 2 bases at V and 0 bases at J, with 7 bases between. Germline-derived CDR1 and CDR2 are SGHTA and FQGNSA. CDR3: CASSLNGDQETQYF. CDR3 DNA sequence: TGTGCCAGCAGCTTAAACGGGGACCAAGAGACCCAGTACTTC.

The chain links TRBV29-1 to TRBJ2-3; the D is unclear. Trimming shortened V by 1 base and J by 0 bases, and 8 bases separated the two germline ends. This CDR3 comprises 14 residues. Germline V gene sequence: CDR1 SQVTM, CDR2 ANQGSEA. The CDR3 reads CSVEAAVSTDTQYF. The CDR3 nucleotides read TGCAGCGTTGAAGCTGCGGTAAGCACAGATACGCAGTATTTT.

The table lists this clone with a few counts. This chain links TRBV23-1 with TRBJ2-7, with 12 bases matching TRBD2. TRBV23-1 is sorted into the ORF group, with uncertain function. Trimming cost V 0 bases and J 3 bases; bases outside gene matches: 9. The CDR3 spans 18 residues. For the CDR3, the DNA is TGCGCCAGCAGTCAATCGAAAGGGAGACTAGCGGGGGACTACGAGCAGTACTTC. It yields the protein CASSQSKGRLAGDYEQYF.

Here the CDR3 reads CASSQDIAGSTDTQYF. Here the CDR3 DNA reads TGCGCCAGCAGCCAAGATATAGCGGGAAGCACAGATACGCAGTATTTT. The chain joins TRBV4-3 to TRBJ2-3, with 8 bases matching TRBD2. This CDR3 is built from 16 residues. Germline loops: CDR1 LGHNA, CDR2 YSLEER. V trimming: 0 bases; J trimming: 0 bases; junction bases outside the gene matches: 2.

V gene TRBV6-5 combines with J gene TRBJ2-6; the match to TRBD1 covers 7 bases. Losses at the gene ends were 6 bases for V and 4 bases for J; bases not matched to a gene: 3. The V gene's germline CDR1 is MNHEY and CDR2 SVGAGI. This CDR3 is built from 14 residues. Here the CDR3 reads CASRTGVGANVLTF. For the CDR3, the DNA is TGTGCCAGCAGAACAGGGGTCGGGGCCAACGTCCTGACTTTC.

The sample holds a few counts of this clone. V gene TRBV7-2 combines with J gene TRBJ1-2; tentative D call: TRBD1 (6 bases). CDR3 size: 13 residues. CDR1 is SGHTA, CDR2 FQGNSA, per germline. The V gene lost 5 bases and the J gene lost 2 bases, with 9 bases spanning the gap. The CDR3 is CASSPDRNYGYTF. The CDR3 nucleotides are TGTGCCAGCAGCCCAGACAGGAACTATGGCTACACCTTC.

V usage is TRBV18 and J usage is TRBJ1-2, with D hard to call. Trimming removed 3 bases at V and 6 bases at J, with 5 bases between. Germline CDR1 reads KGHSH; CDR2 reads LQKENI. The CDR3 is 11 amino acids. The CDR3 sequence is CASSPLNGYTF. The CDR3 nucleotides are TGTGCCAGCTCACCCCTTAATGGCTACACCTTC. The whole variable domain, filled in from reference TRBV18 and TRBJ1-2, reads NAGVMQNPRHLVRRRGQEARLRCSPMKGHSHVYWYRQLPEEGLKFMVYLQKENIIDESGMPKERFSAEFPKEGPSILRIQQVVRGDSAAYFCASSPLNGYTFGSGTRLTVV.

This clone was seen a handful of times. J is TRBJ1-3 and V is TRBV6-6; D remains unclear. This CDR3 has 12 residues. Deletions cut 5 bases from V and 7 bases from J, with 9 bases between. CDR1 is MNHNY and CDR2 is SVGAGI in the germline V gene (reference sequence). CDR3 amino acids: CASSQEWNTIYF. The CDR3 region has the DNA TGTGCCAGCAGTCAGGAATGGAACACCATATATTTT.

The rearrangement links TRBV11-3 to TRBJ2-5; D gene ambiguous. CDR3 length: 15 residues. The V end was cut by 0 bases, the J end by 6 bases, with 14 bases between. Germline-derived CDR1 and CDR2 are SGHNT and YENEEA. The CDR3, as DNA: TGTGCCAGCAGCTTAGAGGGCCCAACCGGAAAGACCCAGTACTTC. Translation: CASSLEGPTGKTQYF.

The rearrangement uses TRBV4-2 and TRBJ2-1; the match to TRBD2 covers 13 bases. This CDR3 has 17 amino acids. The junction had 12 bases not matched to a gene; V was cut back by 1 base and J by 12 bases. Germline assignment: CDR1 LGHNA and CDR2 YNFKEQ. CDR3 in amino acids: CASSQVSLAGGPDGQFF. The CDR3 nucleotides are TGTGCCAGCAGCCAAGTGTCACTAGCGGGAGGGCCGGATGGGCAGTTCTTC.

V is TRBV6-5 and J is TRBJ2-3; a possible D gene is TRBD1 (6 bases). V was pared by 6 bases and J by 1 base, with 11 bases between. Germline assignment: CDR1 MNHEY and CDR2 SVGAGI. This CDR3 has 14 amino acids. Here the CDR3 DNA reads TGTGCCAGCAGACGCAACAGGGGCACAGATACGCAGTATTTT. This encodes CASRRNRGTDTQYF.

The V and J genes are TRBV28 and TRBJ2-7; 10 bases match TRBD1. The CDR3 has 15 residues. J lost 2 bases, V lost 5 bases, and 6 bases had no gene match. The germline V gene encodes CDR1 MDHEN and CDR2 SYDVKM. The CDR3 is CASSRWDRGPYEQYF. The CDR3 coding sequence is TGTGCCAGCAGTCGATGGGACAGGGGACCCTACGAGCAGTACTTC.

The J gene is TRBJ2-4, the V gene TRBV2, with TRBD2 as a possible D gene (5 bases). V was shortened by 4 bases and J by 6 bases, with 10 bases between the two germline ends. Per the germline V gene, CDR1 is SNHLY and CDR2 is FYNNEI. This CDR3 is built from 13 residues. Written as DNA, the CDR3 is TGTGCCAGCAGTGTCGGGGTGACAAACATTCAGTACTTC. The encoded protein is CASSVGVTNIQYF. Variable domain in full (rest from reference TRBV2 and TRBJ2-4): EPEVTQTPSHQVTQMGQEVILRCVPISNHLYFYWYRQILGQKVEFLVSFYNNEISEKSEIFDDQFSVERPDGSNFTLKIRSTKLEDSAMYFCASSVGVTNIQYFGAGTRLSVL.

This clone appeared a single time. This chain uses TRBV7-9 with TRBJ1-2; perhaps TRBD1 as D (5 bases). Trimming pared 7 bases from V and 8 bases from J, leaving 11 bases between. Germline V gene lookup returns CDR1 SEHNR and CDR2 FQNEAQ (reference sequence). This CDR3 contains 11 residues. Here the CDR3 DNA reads TGTGCCAGCACCGGGGGTGACGGCTACACCTTC. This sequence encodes CASTGGDGYTF.

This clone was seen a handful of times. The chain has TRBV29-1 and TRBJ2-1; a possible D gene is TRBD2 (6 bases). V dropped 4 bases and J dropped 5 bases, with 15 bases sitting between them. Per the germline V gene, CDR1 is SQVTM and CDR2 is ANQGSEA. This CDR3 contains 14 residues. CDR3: CSVGSGGAHNEQFF. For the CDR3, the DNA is TGCAGCGTTGGGTCCGGAGGGGCTCACAATGAGCAGTTCTTC.

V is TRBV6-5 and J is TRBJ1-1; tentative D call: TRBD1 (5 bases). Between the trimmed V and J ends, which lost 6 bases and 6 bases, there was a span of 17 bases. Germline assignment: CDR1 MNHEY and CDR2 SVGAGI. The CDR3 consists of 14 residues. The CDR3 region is CASSFRQGGSEAFF. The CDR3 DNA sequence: TGTGCCAGCAGCTTTCGGCAGGGAGGATCTGAAGCTTTCTTT.